This T cell receptor beta chain was sequenced during a study of T cell responses to AZD1222 COVID-19 vaccine. This CDR3 has 15 residues. Germline V gene lookup returns CDR1 SGHTS and CDR2 YDEGEE. The repertoire was sequenced with immunoSEQ multiplex PCR; TCRdb's copy has only in-frame clones and lacks some. The table shows 100,000 to 150,000 clones, with 75% to 90% occurring only once. A word on this clone: Sequence at one end of the junction differs from germline and may be a read error.

The clonotype was recovered from an adult in good health. The genes are TRBV5-8 and TRBJ2-3; tentatively, D is TRBD1 or TRBD2 (5 bases each). The specimen comprised peripheral blood, sampled on day 0 of AZD1222 vaccination. The CDR3 loop is CASRLGRVGTDTQYF. DNA of the CDR3: TGTGCCAGCAGGTTGGGGCGGGTTGGCACAGATACGCAGTATTTT.